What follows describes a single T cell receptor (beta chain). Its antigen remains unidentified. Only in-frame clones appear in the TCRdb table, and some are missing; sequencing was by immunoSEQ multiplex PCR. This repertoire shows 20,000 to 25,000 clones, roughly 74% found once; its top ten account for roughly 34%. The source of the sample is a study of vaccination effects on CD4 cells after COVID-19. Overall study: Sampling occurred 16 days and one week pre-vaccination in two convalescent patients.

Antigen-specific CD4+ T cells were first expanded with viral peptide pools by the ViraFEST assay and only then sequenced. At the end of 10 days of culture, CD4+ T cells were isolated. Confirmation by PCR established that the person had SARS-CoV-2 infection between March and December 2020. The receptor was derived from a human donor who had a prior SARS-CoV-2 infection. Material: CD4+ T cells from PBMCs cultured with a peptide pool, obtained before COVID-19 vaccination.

The CDR3: CASSLNAGLDEKLFF. CDR3 in DNA: TGCGCCAGCAGCTTGAATGCGGGGCTCGATGAAAAACTGTTTTTT. V and J are TRBV5-1 and TRBJ1-4; D may be TRBD1 (5 bases). V lost 1 base and J 6 bases, leaving 13 bases between the germline ends. Germline V gives CDR1 SGHRS, CDR2 YFSETQ. This CDR3 spans 15 amino acids.